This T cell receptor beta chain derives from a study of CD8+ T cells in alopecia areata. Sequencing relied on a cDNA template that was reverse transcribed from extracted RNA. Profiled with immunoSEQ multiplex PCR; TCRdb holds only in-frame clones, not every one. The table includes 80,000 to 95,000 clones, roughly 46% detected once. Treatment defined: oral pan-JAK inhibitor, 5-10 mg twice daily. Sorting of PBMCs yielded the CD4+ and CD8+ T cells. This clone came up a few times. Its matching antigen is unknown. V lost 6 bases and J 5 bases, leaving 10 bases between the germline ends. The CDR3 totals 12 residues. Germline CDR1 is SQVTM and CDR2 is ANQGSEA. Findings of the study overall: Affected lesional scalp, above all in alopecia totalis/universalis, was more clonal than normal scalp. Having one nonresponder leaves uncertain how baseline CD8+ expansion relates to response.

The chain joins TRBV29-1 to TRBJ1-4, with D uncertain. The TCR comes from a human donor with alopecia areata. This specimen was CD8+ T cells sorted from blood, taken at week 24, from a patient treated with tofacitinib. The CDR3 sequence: CSVQHGNEKLFF. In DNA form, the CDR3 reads TGCAGCGTCCAGCACGGGAATGAAAAACTGTTTTTT.